What follows is one T cell receptor (beta chain) and its context. The data are from a study of blood T cell repertoires in COVID-19. Overall study context: The analysed material was cDNA or gDNA that came from T cells, B-cell-depleted T cells, or PBMCs.

This CDR3 has 21 residues. Germline V gene lookup returns CDR1 WSHSY and CDR2 SAAADI. V dropped 5 bases and J dropped 3; count of bases not matched to a gene: 24. The data were produced by immunoSEQ multiplex PCR, yet TCRdb's version contains in-frame clones alone and is incomplete. This sample has 250,000 or so clones, with over 70% found just once. Study members were between roughly 18 and 100 years old and lived in 24 US regions. Which cohort a participant joined came from the clinical history participants gave. Within 2 weeks before study entry, exposed participants met a COVID-19 case. Sample: PBMCs or T cells enriched from blood (not recorded which). The gene calls are TRBV10-2 and TRBJ2-3; 9 positions match TRBD2. This clonotype originated in a woman between 35 and 50 years old who had been exposed to COVID-19. CDR3 DNA sequence: TGCGCCAGCAGTCGAAGTCCAGGGGGTAGCGGGGGCCCTCTGGGTACAGATACGCAGTATTTT. The encoded protein is CASSRSPGGSGGPLGTDTQYF.